The 20 T cell receptor beta chains in this list originate from one sample, sequenced in a study of T cell responses to AZD1222 COVID-19 vaccine. Measured with immunoSEQ multiplex PCR; TCRdb has only the in-frame clones, and not every one. The data show around 150,000 clones, about 90% seen once. Sequencing was performed on peripheral blood, taken 28 days after the second AZD1222 dose. The origin of the receptors is an adult who received the AZD1222 COVID-19 vaccine.

The V and J genes are TRBV2 and TRBJ2-7, with 7 bases lining up with TRBD2. J gave up 5 bases and V 2 bases, and 12 bases lay outside the gene matches. From germline, CDR1 is SNHLY and CDR2 FYNNEI. The CDR3 runs 16 residues. CDR3 sequence reads: CASSEMGRGRPHEQYF. The CDR3 DNA reads as TGTGCCAGCAGTGAAATGGGGCGGGGGAGACCCCACGAGCAGTACTTC.

This clone occurred a few times. This rearrangement joins TRBV11-3 to TRBJ2-1; 8 nucleotides line up with TRBD2. Trimming removed 1 base from V and 10 bases from J; junction bases left unmatched: 15. CDR3 length equals 17 residues. CDR1 and CDR2 from the germline V gene are SGHNT and YENEEA. For the CDR3, the DNA is TGTGCCAGCAGCTTAGGTGCTGCGGCGGGGGGCTTGGGAGAGCAGTTCTTC. Its protein product is CASSLGAAAGGLGEQFF.

The chain has TRBV6-5 and TRBJ1-2; 9 bases are shared with TRBD1. The CDR3 is 15 amino acids. CDR1 is MNHEY and CDR2 is SVGAGI in the germline V gene. Trimming at V came to 0 bases and at J to 5 bases, leaving 4 bases not matched to a gene. The CDR3 here is CASSYSVTGGYGYTF. The CDR3, as DNA: TGTGCCAGCAGTTACTCAGTGACAGGGGGATATGGCTACACCTTC.

The chain couples TRBV7-2 to TRBJ1-5; the match to TRBD1 covers 8 bases. Trimming at V came to 7 bases and at J to 7 bases, leaving 9 bases not matched to a gene. The CDR3 is made up of 14 amino acids. Germline-derived CDR1 and CDR2 are SGHTA and FQGNSA. The chain's CDR3 is CTSTTQGGVQPQHF. CDR3 coding DNA: TGTACCAGCACCACACAGGGGGGAGTCCAGCCCCAGCATTTT.

V usage is TRBV7-2 and J usage is TRBJ2-4, with 7 bases that match TRBD2. The germline V gene encodes CDR1 SGHTA and CDR2 FQGNSA. V shed 3 bases, J shed 5 bases, and the junction held 7 bases outside the gene matches. The CDR3 loop spans 15 amino acids. The CDR3 reads CASSLWGRGENIQYF. CDR3 DNA: TGTGCCAGCAGCTTGTGGGGGAGGGGAGAAAACATTCAGTACTTC.

This clone was found a few times. The chain is built from TRBV14 and TRBJ2-3; D uncertain. The germline V gene encodes CDR1 SGHDN and CDR2 FVKESK. The CDR3 totals 16 residues. Trimming stripped 2 bases from V and 1 base from J, with 13 bases between. In DNA form, the CDR3 reads TGTGCCAGCAGCCAATATTTTTTGGAGCGCACAGATACGCAGTATTTT. Translated, it gives CASSQYFLERTDTQYF. Complete variable domain (other parts from reference TRBV14 and TRBJ2-3): EAGVTQFPSHSVIEKGQTVTLRCDPISGHDNLYWYRRVMGKEIKFLLHFVKESKQDESGMPNNRFLAERTGGTYSTLKVQPAELEDSGVYFCASSQYFLERTDTQYFGPGTRLTVL.

The V call is TRBV30, the J call TRBJ2-2, with a tentative D call TRBD1 (6 bases). Trimming took 2 bases from V and 1 from J, leaving 11 bases between them. The CDR3 spans 15 residues. Germline CDR1 reads GTSNPN; CDR2 reads SVGIG (reference sequence). In nucleotides, the CDR3 is TGTGCCTGGAGTCCTCCGGACAGGAACACCGGGGAGCTGTTTTTT. Translation: CAWSPPDRNTGELFF.

The gene calls are TRBV21-1 and TRBJ2-7. TRBV21-1 is flagged as a pseudogene. CDR3 length equals 16 residues. In DNA form, the CDR3 reads TGTGCCAGCAGCGTCCCTTCCAGTAGGGGGGCCTACGAGCAGTACTTC. Its translation is CASSVPSSRGAYEQYF.

The J gene is TRBJ1-6, the V gene TRBV5-5; 7 bases match TRBD1. The germline V gene encodes CDR1 SGHKS and CDR2 YYEKEE (reference sequence). This CDR3 has 17 residues. V shed 7 bases and J 0 bases; nucleotides not matched to a gene: 10. CDR3 amino acids: CASGPTGQSSYNSPLHF. Here the CDR3 DNA reads TGTGCCAGCGGACCCACGGGACAGAGCTCCTATAATTCACCCCTCCACTTT. Filled out from reference TRBV5-5 and TRBJ1-6, the complete variable domain reads DAGVTQSPTHLIKTRGQQVTLRCSPISGHKSVSWYQQVLGQGPQFIFQYYEKEERGRGNFPDRFSARQFPNYSSELNVNALLLGDSALYLCASGPTGQSSYNSPLHFGNGTRLTVT.

This chain joins TRBV9 and TRBJ1-6; no firm D call. V lost 3 bases and J 8 bases, leaving 15 bases between the germline ends. Germline CDR1 SGDLS, CDR2 YYNGEE. CDR3 size: 15 residues. CDR3 sequence (DNA): TGTGCCAGCAGCGCCGATTCGGGTCGTGATTCACCCCTCCACTTT. Translation: CASSADSGRDSPLHF.

The J gene is TRBJ1-1, the V gene TRBV5-1, with D possibly TRBD1 on 5 matching bases. CDR3 size: 15 residues. The germline V gene encodes CDR1 SGHRS and CDR2 YFSETQ. The ends were cut back, 4 bases at V and 4 bases at J, with 17 bases in the middle. CDR3 in amino acids: CASSRTTGGSTEAFF. The CDR3 coding sequence is TGCGCCAGCAGCCGCACCACAGGCGGGAGCACTGAAGCTTTCTTT. The entire variable domain, with the rest obtained from reference TRBV5-1 and TRBJ1-1, is as follows: KAGVTQTPRYLIKTRGQQVTLSCSPISGHRSVSWYQQTPGQGLQFLFEYFSETQRNKGNFPGRFSGRQFSNSRSEMNVSTLELGDSALYLCASSRTTGGSTEAFFGQGTRLTVV.

Worth noting for this clone: The same CDR3 also results from other DNA sequences found in this sample. V gene TRBV7-9 combines with J gene TRBJ1-2; TRBD1 matches 9 bases. This CDR3 is built from 14 residues. Losses at the gene ends were 5 bases for V and 4 bases for J; bases not matched to a gene: 5. CDR1 is SEHNR, CDR2 FQNEAQ, per germline (reference sequence). As DNA, the CDR3 is TGTGCCAGCAGCCCTGGACAGGGGCTCTATGGCTACACCTTC. Translation gives CASSPGQGLYGYTF. Supplemented by reference TRBV7-9 and TRBJ1-2, the full variable domain reads DTGVSQNPRHKITKRGQNVTFRCDPISEHNRLYWYRQTLGQGPEFLTYFQNEAQLEKSRLLSDRFSAERPKGSFSTLEIQRTEQGDSAMYLCASSPGQGLYGYTFGSGTRLTVV.

The chain employs TRBV30 and TRBJ1-5, with D possibly TRBD1 on 5 matching bases. The germline V gene has CDR1 GTSNPN and CDR2 SVGIG (reference sequence). Trimming removed 0 bases at V and 1 base at J, with 7 bases between. This CDR3 spans 14 amino acids. The chain's CDR3 is CAWSVGGSNQPQHF. The CDR3 nucleotides read TGTGCCTGGAGTGTTGGGGGAAGCAATCAGCCCCAGCATTTT.

This clone was counted a single time. DNA for the CDR3: TGTGCCAGCAGCTTCGGCTCGACATCTAACTATGGCTACACCTTC. Protein: CASSFGSTSNYGYTF. The genes are TRBV11-1 and TRBJ1-2; the D is unclear. V was clipped by 3 bases and J by 0 bases, with 11 bases between them. The CDR3 sequence is 15 residues long. CDR1 and CDR2 from the germline V gene are SGHAT and FQDESV (reference sequence).

This chain uses TRBV5-4 with TRBJ2-7, with 13 bases identical to TRBD2. The CDR3 totals 17 residues. CDR1 SGHNT and CDR2 YYREEE come from the germline V gene (reference sequence). J lost 1 base, V lost 4 bases, and 8 bases had no gene match. Here the CDR3 reads CASSAGLAGVASYEQYF. For the CDR3, the DNA is TGTGCCAGCAGCGCCGGACTAGCGGGAGTGGCGTCCTACGAGCAGTACTTC.

With respect to this clone: This sample includes further DNA sequences coding for the same CDR3. The chain is built from TRBV6-2 or TRBV6-3 and TRBJ1-2; D call uncertain. Per germline, CDR1 MNHEY and CDR2 SVGEGT. The CDR3 runs to 12 residues. Trimming pared 2 bases from V and 5 bases from J, leaving 6 bases between. The CDR3, as DNA: TGTGCCAGCAGTTACGGGAGTTATGGCTACACCTTC. It yields the protein CASSYGSYGYTF.

This clone was seen only a few times. This rearrangement joins TRBV5-4 to TRBJ1-3; no clear D. The germline gives CDR1 SGHNT, CDR2 YYREEE (reference sequence). V was pared by 4 bases and J by 9 bases, with 11 bases between. The CDR3 has 12 residues. CDR3 protein: CASSQIEGTIYF. CDR3 nucleotides: TGTGCCAGCAGCCAAATCGAGGGCACCATATATTTT.

The chain couples TRBV20-1 to TRBJ1-5; no definite D call. Per the germline V gene, CDR1 is DFQATT and CDR2 is SNEGSKA (reference sequence). The V and J ends lost 3 bases and 0 bases respectively, with 12 bases between them. This CDR3 spans 15 amino acids. For the CDR3, the DNA is TGCAGTGCTAGTAGCTCGTGGGATAGCAATCAGCCCCAGCATTTT. Its protein product is CSASSSWDSNQPQHF.

This clone is a singleton in its sample. J is TRBJ2-7 and V is TRBV4-3; a possible D gene is TRBD1 (7 bases). V shed 0 bases and J shed 9 bases, with 15 bases lying between them. Germline V gives CDR1 LGHNA, CDR2 YSLEER. The CDR3 runs to 14 residues. In DNA form, the CDR3 reads TGCGCCAGCAGCCAAGATCGACAGGGACTCTTGCAGTACTTC. Protein sequence: CASSQDRQGLLQYF.

This clone was observed a single time. The J gene is TRBJ2-5, the V gene TRBV5-1, with 7 bases fitting TRBD2. The CDR3 length is 16 residues. V lost 0 bases, J lost 0 bases, and 5 bases stayed unmatched. Germline V gene data show CDR1 as SGHRS and CDR2 as YFSETQ. The CDR3 is CASSLDPAGYQETQYF. In DNA, the CDR3 is TGCGCCAGCAGCTTGGACCCAGCGGGGTACCAAGAGACCCAGTACTTC. The variable domain in full, completed from reference TRBV5-1 and TRBJ2-5, reads KAGVTQTPRYLIKTRGQQVTLSCSPISGHRSVSWYQQTPGQGLQFLFEYFSETQRNKGNFPGRFSGRQFSNSRSEMNVSTLELGDSALYLCASSLDPAGYQETQYFGPGTRLLVL.